This T cell receptor (beta chain) was sequenced in a study of cytomegalovirus exposure and HLA in healthy donors. Study-level information: Of 398 genotyped donors, 70% to 85% clustered with self-reported Caucasian donors.

The PCR used 60 Vbeta and 13 Jbeta primers. Produced via immunoSEQ multiplex PCR; TCRdb's table is partial and in-frame only. The sample lists around 150,000 clones, around 80% occurring once. Germline CDR1 is MDHEN and CDR2 is SYDVKM. The CDR3 contains 11 residues. Trimming removed 7 bases from V and 6 bases from J, with 9 bases in between. This clone was picked up a small number of times. Specimen: PBMCs. The TCR comes from a man aged 18 to 29 in good health and CMV-seropositive. The genes are TRBV28 and TRBJ1-1; D might be TRBD1 (5 bases). CDR3 region: CASISGAEAFF. Written as DNA, the CDR3 is TGTGCCAGCATCTCGGGGGCTGAAGCTTTCTTT.